This T cell receptor beta chain was sequenced during a study of T cell changes during pregnancy in multiple sclerosis. The data were produced by immunoSEQ multiplex PCR, yet TCRdb's version contains in-frame clones alone and is incomplete. This repertoire shows 90,000 or so clones, more than 90% found once; its top ten account for less than 2%. CDR3 length: 14 amino acids. Trimming left V 5 bases short and J 4 bases short, with 15 bases between. Per germline, CDR1 SNHLY and CDR2 FYNNEI. The sequencing here drew on peripheral blood, taken in the first trimester of pregnancy. The sequence was obtained from a female donor with multiple sclerosis, enrolled in a pregnancy study. The J gene is TRBJ2-7, the V gene TRBV2, with D maybe TRBD2 (6 bases). This CDR3 reads CASSPRDLTYEQYF. Written as DNA, the CDR3 is TGTGCCAGCAGTCCCCGGGACTTGACTTACGAGCAGTACTTC.